This is a list of T cell receptor beta chains from one sample in a study of chemoradiotherapy in HPV16-positive cancers. TCRdb's table, derived via immunoSEQ multiplex PCR, lists solely in-frame clones and lacks some. This sample carries approximately 30,000 clones, 93% of them seen once, and the ten largest clones take roughly 18%. Specimen: blood, collected from a patient who underwent chemoradiotherapy. The receptors derive from a human donor with HPV-associated anogenital cancer. The CDR3 runs from the conserved cysteine through the conserved F or W. The D gene is left open where the match is weak. Clone size, where shown, is once, few, many, or a class for clones that have expanded.

TRBV4-3	TRBJ2-7	.	.	TGCGCCAGCAGCCTAAGCTGGGGATACGAGCAGTACTTC	CASSLSWGYEQYF
TRBV6-1	TRBJ1-4	.	.	TGTGCCAGTACTCGACTCCAGGGGTCTAATGAAAAACTGTTTTTT	CASTRLQGSNEKLFF
TRBV18	TRBJ1-5	.	.	TGTGCCAGCTCGCACAGGAATCAGCCCCAGCATTTT	CASSHRNQPQHF
TRBV5-1	TRBJ2-1	.	.	TGCGCCAGCAGCTGGATGGCGGGGACCAATGAGCAGTTCTTC	CASSWMAGTNEQFF
TRBV7-3	TRBJ2-3	TRBD2	.	TGTGCCAGCAGCTTAAATAGCGGGAGGGGTACGCAGTATTTT	CASSLNSGRGTQYF
TRBV19	TRBJ2-7	TRBD1	.	TGTGCCAGTAGTATGAGGGACAGGGCGGTCGACGAGCAGTACTTC	CASSMRDRAVDEQYF
TRBV11-2	TRBJ2-1	.	.	TGTGCCAGCAGCAACGGGCTCCCCCCGCTGAATGAGCAGTTCTTC	CASSNGLPPLNEQFF
TRBV7-9	TRBJ2-1	.	.	TGTGCCAGCAGCCAAGCCGAGCACGCTGAGCAGTTCTTC	CASSQAEHAEQFF
TRBV4-1	TRBJ1-2	TRBD1	.	TGCGCCAGCAGCCAAGTAGTCCTAGACAGGGTCAACTATGGCTACACCTTC	CASSQVVLDRVNYGYTF
TRBV5-1	TRBJ1-6	.	.	TGCGCCAGCAGATGGGGCAGGGGATTCGATTCACCCCTCCACTTT	CASRWGRGFDSPLHF
TRBV25-1	TRBJ2-1	TRBD2	.	TGTGCCAGCGCACTAGCGGGAGGGCCTTTTCTTACCAATGAGCAGTTCTTC	CASALAGGPFLTNEQFF
TRBV19	TRBJ1-2	.	.	TGTGCCAGTAATGCCGGGACGGCTCCCCATGGCTACACCTTC	CASNAGTAPHGYTF
TRBV7-9	TRBJ1-6	.	.	TGTGCCAGCAGCTTAGAGGATTCACCCCTCCACTTT	CASSLEDSPLHF
TRBV7-9	TRBJ2-5	.	.	TGTGCCAGCAGCCAGCAGGGGGGCGAGACCCAGTACTTC	CASSQQGGETQYF
TRBV19	TRBJ1-1	TRBD1	.	TGTGCCAGTAGTCGACAGGGAGGTCACACTGAAGCTTTCTTT	CASSRQGGHTEAFF
TRBV18	TRBJ2-5	.	.	TGTGCCAGCTCACTGGTGGGGGAGTACCAAGAGACCCAGTACTTC	CASSLVGEYQETQYF
TRBV19	TRBJ2-7	TRBD2	.	TGTGCCAGTAGTATACTAGCGGGAGCGCTCTACGAGCAGTACTTC	CASSILAGALYEQYF
TRBV4-1	TRBJ1-2	.	.	TGCGCCAGCAGCCAAGCGGGGGGGGCAGCTAAAAACTATGGCTACACCTTC	CASSQAGGAAKNYGYTF
TRBV18	TRBJ2-3	TRBD2	.	TGTGCCAGCTCACCAAGGCTAGCGGGCACAGATACGCAGTATTTT	CASSPRLAGTDTQYF
TRBV6-1	TRBJ2-7	.	few	TGTGCCAGCAGAAGAACGGACAGCTCCAGCGGTATGCAGTACTTC	CASRRTDSSSGMQYF
TRBV4-3	TRBJ2-2	TRBD1	.	TGCGCCAGCAGCCAAGGGACAGGGTTCAACGGGGAGCTGTTTTTT	CASSQGTGFNGELFF
TRBV6-4	TRBJ2-2	.	.	TGTGCCAGCAGTGACAGGTCCGGGGAGCTGTTTTTT	CASSDRSGELFF
TRBV27	TRBJ2-7	.	.	TGTGCCAGCAGTTTGGGGGTAGGGGGGTACGAGCAGTACTTC	CASSLGVGGYEQYF
TRBV4-1	TRBJ2-7	.	.	TGCGCCAGCAGCCAAGATGTCACTTACGAGCAGTACTTC	CASSQDVTYEQYF
TRBV7-2	TRBJ1-5	TRBD1	once	TGTGCCAGCACCCGACAGGGGAATCAGCCCCAGCATTTT	CASTRQGNQPQHF
TRBV13	TRBJ2-2	TRBD1	.	TGTGCCAGCAGCTCCAAACCGCAAGCAGACAGGGTTTTGGACACCGGGGAGCTGTTTTTT	CASSSKPQADRVLDTGELFF
TRBV7-3	TRBJ2-7	.	.	TGTGCCAGCAGCTTCTTGCAGGGGGGCGAGCAGTACTTC	CASSFLQGGEQYF
TRBV19	TRBJ1-5	.	.	TGTGCCAGTAGTATGGATGGGAGTAGCAATCAGCCCCAGCATTTT	CASSMDGSSNQPQHF
TRBV6-5	TRBJ2-7	.	.	TGTGCCAGCAGTAACCCCCCGGAGGGGGAGCAGTACTTC	CASSNPPEGEQYF
TRBV18	TRBJ1-2	.	.	TGTGCCAGCTCACCACGGCAGCAGGAAGGCTACACCTTC	CASSPRQQEGYTF
TRBV7-9	TRBJ2-7	.	.	TGTGCCTGTGGTGGGGACTACGAGCAGTACTTC	CACGGDYEQYF
TRBV4-3	TRBJ2-7	TRBD2	.	TGCGCCAGCAGCCAAGATTCGGGGCGGGGGGCCTACGAGCAGTACTTC	CASSQDSGRGAYEQYF
TRBV7-9	TRBJ2-7	.	.	TGTGCCAGCAGCTTAGGGGCTATCTACGAGCAGTACTTC	CASSLGAIYEQYF
TRBV19	TRBJ2-7	.	.	TGTGCCAGTAGTATAGCGGCTAGCTCCTACGAGCAGTACTTC	CASSIAASSYEQYF
TRBV7-7	TRBJ2-1	.	.	TGTGCTAGCAGCTTAAGGCCCCCGAGGGAGGCCGACCCCTACAATGAGCAGTTCTTC	CASSLRPPREADPYNEQFF
TRBV6-1	TRBJ1-1	.	.	TGTGCCAGCAGTGGGTCCCGAAGGGGCACTGAAGCTTTCTTT	CASSGSRRGTEAFF
TRBV11-3	TRBJ2-2	.	.	TGTGCCAGCAGCTTCCGAACAGGGCAAACCGGGGAGCTGTTTTTT	CASSFRTGQTGELFF
TRBV28	TRBJ2-2	TRBD2	few	TGTGCCAGCAGTGGGAGGGATCGCGGGGAGCTGTTTTTT	CASSGRDRGELFF
TRBV27	TRBJ2-3	TRBD2	.	TGTGCCAGCAGTTTCCGAGGACTAGGAGTGGATACGCAGTATTTT	CASSFRGLGVDTQYF
TRBV18	TRBJ1-1	.	.	TGTGCCAGCTCACCCAGGGCTGGTGAAGCTTTCTTT	CASSPRAGEAFF
TRBV18	TRBJ1-2	.	.	TGTGCCAGCTCACTAGGCCCCACATATACCTATGGCTACACCTTC	CASSLGPTYTYGYTF
TRBV19	TRBJ1-5	.	few	TGTGCCAGTAGTGAGGGGTCGCAGCCCCAGCATTTT	CASSEGSQPQHF
TRBV2	TRBJ2-3	TRBD1	.	TGTGCCAGCAGACATGACAGGGGTCAGGCAGATACGCAGTATTTT	CASRHDRGQADTQYF
TRBV4-1	TRBJ2-7	.	.	TGCGCCAGCAGCCTCGACGGGATCAGACCCTTCTACGAGCAGTACTTC	CASSLDGIRPFYEQYF
TRBV27	TRBJ2-7	.	few	TGTGCCAGCAGAGCTTTTGAGCGAGCCTACGAGCAGTACTTC	CASRAFERAYEQYF
TRBV4-2	TRBJ2-2	TRBD2	.	TGTGCCAGCAGCAGTACTAGCGGGAGGGCCGGCGGGGAGCTGTTTTTT	CASSSTSGRAGGELFF
TRBV15	TRBJ1-5	TRBD1	.	TGTGCCACCAGCAGAGGTAGGGACAGGGGTGGAGGGAGCAATCAGCCCCAGCATTTT	CATSRGRDRGGGSNQPQHF
TRBV7-9	TRBJ2-7	.	.	TGTGCCAGCAGCTCTATCGGGGACGACTACGAGCAGTACTTC	CASSSIGDDYEQYF
TRBV19	TRBJ1-5	.	.	TGTGCCAGTAGTACACTGGACAGAGCGAGTCAGCCCCAGCATTTT	CASSTLDRASQPQHF
TRBV7-9	TRBJ2-2	.	once	TGTGCCAGCAGCCTGGACGCGGGGGCTTACGGGGAGCTGTTTTTT	CASSLDAGAYGELFF
TRBV27	TRBJ2-7	TRBD1	once	TGTGCCAGCAGTTTGGGACAGAACTACGAGCAGTACTTC	CASSLGQNYEQYF
TRBV7-9	TRBJ2-3	.	.	TGTGCCAGCAGCCCCGCGGTCAGGAGCACAGATACGCAGTATTTT	CASSPAVRSTDTQYF
TRBV29-1	TRBJ2-2	.	.	TGCAGCGTTGGAGACGGGTGGTACACCGGGGAGCTGTTTTTT	CSVGDGWYTGELFF
TRBV7-8	TRBJ2-1	.	.	TGTGCCAGCAGCCCAACCTCTAGCGACTACAATGAGCAGTTCTTC	CASSPTSSDYNEQFF